This TCR beta chain is from a study of cytomegalovirus exposure and HLA in healthy donors. With regard to this clone: The antigen remains undetermined.

The length of the CDR3 is 15 residues. Germline V lookup: CDR1 SGHDT, CDR2 YYEEEE. J was trimmed by 9 bases and V by 1 base; bases with no gene match: 7. The PCR ran on 60 Vbeta and 13 Jbeta primers. Produced via immunoSEQ multiplex PCR; TCRdb's table is partial and in-frame only. The sample includes approximately 90,000 clones, 77% of them seen just once. Study-wide results and limits: The study put roughly 160 TCR beta chains on its list as cytomegalovirus-associated. It was taken for granted in presence/absence analyses that sequencing depth across donors was roughly uniform. Among TCR beta chains of equal frequency, HLA-associated ones were more clonally expanded in a later analysis.

The sequence derives from a man aged 30-40 years in good health and CMV-seronegative. The V and J genes are TRBV5-6 and TRBJ1-6; TRBD1 agrees at 7 bases. The specimen sequenced was PBMCs. The CDR3 region is CASSLLGTETSPLHF. Here the CDR3 DNA reads TGTGCCAGCAGCTTGTTAGGGACAGAGACTTCACCCCTCCACTTT.